These 5 T cell receptor beta chains came from one sample sequenced in a study of blood T cells in healthy people across ages (dated by TCRdb to between 2014 and 2016). The library was prepared using 5' RACE. Sequencing took place on an Illumina HiSeq 2500. The second PCR ran for roughly 7 to 12 cycles and used a J-beta primer mix along with a sample-barcoded 5' primer. Using fastp at Q25 and MiXCR, TCRdb reprocessed the public reads and kept productive beta chains. Merged by CDR3 protein, the rows form single entries marked with the most common genes and DNA. A total of about 830,000 distinct CDR3 sequences appear in this sample, 55% to 65% of them only once. The ten largest clones capture roughly 26% of the sample. Input material: blood. Receptors were obtained from a man younger than 45 in good health.

The chain combines TRBV2 with TRBJ2-1; TRBD1 agrees at 9 bases. V gave up 5 bases and J gave up 5 bases; unmatched junction bases: 4. The germline gives CDR1 SNHLY, CDR2 FYNNEI. The CDR3 is made up of 14 amino acids. CDR3 DNA sequence: TGTGCCAGCAGTATAAGGACAGGGGACAATGAGCAGTTCTTC. This encodes CASSIRTGDNEQFF.

This sequence joins TRBV7-9 and TRBJ2-1, with 7 positions matching TRBD1. This CDR3 comprises 12 residues. V shed 8 bases and J 5 bases; nucleotides not matched to a gene: 3. CDR1 and CDR2 from the germline V gene are SEHNR and FQNEAQ (reference sequence). CDR3 amino acids: CASGDSHNEQFF. CDR3 in DNA: TGTGCCAGCGGGGACAGCCACAATGAGCAGTTCTTC.

This clonotype was detected only once. The chain combines TRBV20-1 with TRBJ1-2, with TRBD1 identical over 9 bases. CDR1 and CDR2 from the germline V gene are DFQATT and SNEGSKA (reference sequence). The junction had 5 bases not matched to a gene; V was cut back by 3 bases and J by 3 bases. The CDR3 has 14 residues. The CDR3, as DNA: TGCAGTGCTAGGCAACAGGGGGCTTACTATGGCTACACCTTC. The encoded protein is CSARQQGAYYGYTF.

The CDR3 DNA reads as TGCAGCGTTACCGCTCCGGGACAGCAAGCTAACTATGGCTACACCTTC. Translating gives CSVTAPGQQANYGYTF. The chain uses TRBV29-1 and TRBJ1-2; 7 bases align to TRBD1. Trimming at V came to 5 bases and at J to 0 bases, leaving 12 bases not matched to a gene. Germline CDR1 and CDR2: SQVTM and ANQGSEA. This CDR3 is 16 amino acids long.

This clonotype turned up a few times. The chain uses TRBV9 and TRBJ2-1, with a tentative D call TRBD2 (6 bases). The CDR3 has 15 residues. Per germline, CDR1 SGDLS and CDR2 YYNGEE. V lost 0 bases to trimming and J lost 2 bases, with 9 bases between them. Here the CDR3 DNA reads TGTGCCAGCAGCGTAGGCCAGCGGGCCTACAATGAGCAGTTCTTC. Translating gives CASSVGQRAYNEQFF.